The 23 T cell receptor beta chains in this list originate from one sample, sequenced in a study of CXCR3-negative and CXCR3-positive naive CD8 T cells. Findings and caveats of the study: The study found more hydrophobic TRB CDR3s in CXCR3-positive naive cells than in CXCR3-negative naive cells.

All TRB cDNA libraries came from 5' RACE performed with UMI labels. TCRdb reprocessed the 5' RACE reads and keeps a single row for each CDR3 protein, giving no DNA. The table for this sample gives around 63,000 distinct CDR3 sequences. Their antigens remain unidentified. Sample: naive CXCR3+ CD8+ T cells from blood. Subset here: CD45RO-CCR7+CD27+CD95- naive CD8+ T cells expressing CXCR3 (TNR3+). These receptors all stem from a human donor in good health. Some clones in this sample may be carry-over from other donors' samples.

The V gene is TRBV4-1, the J gene TRBJ2-1; TCRdb selects TRBD1, and the lack of DNA leaves this call unchecked. CDR3 length: 17 residues. Germline V gene sequence: CDR1 MGHRA, CDR2 YSYEKL. CDR3 amino acids: CASSQTGPKSSYNEQFF.

The chain has TRBV7-6 and TRBJ2-5. CDR1 and CDR2 from the germline V gene are SGHVS and FNYEAQ. CDR3 size: 12 residues. The chain's CDR3 is CASRGTQETQYF.

The rearrangement joins TRBV29-1 to TRBJ2-3; there is no DNA to check the TCRdb D call of TRBD2. CDR3 length: 17 amino acids. Germline V lookup: CDR1 SQVTM, CDR2 ANQGSEA. Here the CDR3 reads CSVEDFSGRRSTDTQYF.

The chain uses TRBV12-3 or TRBV12-4 and TRBJ2-7. This CDR3 spans 14 amino acids. This chain's CDR3 is CASSLLLDPYEQYF.

The chain carries TRBV28 and TRBJ1-6; with no DNA, the TCRdb D assignment of TRBD1 cannot be verified. This CDR3 comprises 14 residues. CDR1 is MDHEN, CDR2 SYDVKM, per germline. CDR3 sequence reads: CASTVLDDNSPLHF.

V and J are TRBV29-1 and TRBJ1-5; without DNA, the TCRdb call of TRBD1 cannot be checked. CDR3 length equals 15 residues. The germline V gene encodes CDR1 SQVTM and CDR2 ANQGSEA. The CDR3 is CSVGTGRESNQPQHF.

This sequence joins TRBV6-4 and TRBJ2-2; the D gene TCRdb calls, TRBD1, cannot be checked with no DNA. Germline-derived CDR1 and CDR2 are MRHNA and SNTAGT. The CDR3 extends over 17 amino acids. The CDR3: CARGGFDGTGSSGELFF.

The chain has TRBV27 and TRBJ2-7. There are 13 residues in the CDR3. Germline values: CDR1 MNHEY, CDR2 SMNVEV (reference sequence). The CDR3 here is CASGLDGSYEQYF.

The chain links TRBV12-3 or TRBV12-4 to TRBJ2-5; TCRdb's D gene call, TRBD2, goes unchecked for lack of DNA. The CDR3 runs 13 residues. The CDR3: CASSFGGSETQYF.

The chain joins TRBV12-3 or TRBV12-4 to TRBJ1-2; TCRdb's assignment of TRBD1 cannot be checked, as there is no DNA. The CDR3 runs 15 residues. The CDR3 protein is CASSHPSRGDYGYTF.

The chain couples TRBV29-1 to TRBJ2-7; absent DNA, TCRdb's TRBD2 call cannot be checked. This CDR3 contains 13 residues. Germline CDR1 SQVTM, CDR2 ANQGSEA. The CDR3 sequence is CSVETREAYEQYF.

The CDR3 is CASRPGTVQETQYF. The rearrangement joins TRBV2 to TRBJ2-5; the TCRdb D gene call, TRBD1, has no DNA to confirm it. Per the germline V gene, CDR1 is SNHLY and CDR2 is FYNNEI. The CDR3 contains 14 residues.

The CDR3 here is CASTTPGLAGGSWEQYF. This chain connects TRBV28 to TRBJ2-7; with no DNA, the TCRdb D assignment of TRBD2 cannot be verified. Per germline, CDR1 MDHEN and CDR2 SYDVKM. The CDR3 has 17 amino acids.

The chain uses TRBV7-8 and TRBJ2-2; TCRdb proposes TRBD1, but this gene call is untestable without DNA. Germline loops: CDR1 SGHVS, CDR2 FQNEAQ. CDR3 length: 13 residues. CDR3 protein: CASKAGGTGELFF.

The V call is TRBV28, the J call TRBJ2-4; with no DNA, the TCRdb D assignment of TRBD1 cannot be verified. CDR3 length: 17 residues. CDR1 and CDR2 from the germline V gene are MDHEN and SYDVKM. CDR3 protein: CASSLATGGPTQNIQYF.

The genes are TRBV7-2 and TRBJ2-5; checking the TCRdb D call of TRBD1 is not possible without DNA. The CDR3 is 15 amino acids. Germline CDR1 reads SGHTA; CDR2 reads FQGNSA. CDR3 loop: CASSFRDRGQETQYF.

The V gene is TRBV5-1, the J gene TRBJ1-1; absent DNA, TCRdb's TRBD1 call cannot be checked. CDR3 length equals 14 residues. Germline lookup yields CDR1 SGHRS and CDR2 YFSETQ. This CDR3 is CASSSPGANTEAFF.

The chain combines TRBV29-1 with TRBJ2-7. Germline lookup yields CDR1 SQVTM and CDR2 ANQGSEA. This CDR3 comprises 12 residues. This chain's CDR3 is CSVDYGEHEQYF.

The chain employs TRBV7-9 and TRBJ2-1. Germline lookup yields CDR1 SEHNR and CDR2 FQNEAQ (reference sequence). The CDR3 extends over 12 amino acids. Here the CDR3 reads CASSPAYNEQFF.

The V and J genes are TRBV12-3 or TRBV12-4 and TRBJ2-7; TCRdb indicates TRBD2, and absent DNA this call remains unverified. The CDR3 contains 15 residues. The CDR3 is CASSFGAIPSYEQYF.

The gene calls are TRBV18 and TRBJ1-1. This CDR3 has 12 residues. CDR1 KGHSH and CDR2 LQKENI come from the germline V gene. The CDR3 region is CASSPPESEAFF.

V gene TRBV13 combines with J gene TRBJ2-1; TCRdb returns TRBD2, unconfirmable since there is no DNA. CDR1 and CDR2 (germline): PRHDT, FYEKMQ (reference sequence). The CDR3 consists of 15 residues. CDR3 in amino acids: CASSSPTLADNEQFF. The whole variable domain, remainder taken from reference TRBV13 and TRBJ2-1, is AAGVIQSPRHLIKEKRETATLKCYPIPRHDTVYWYQQGPGQDPQFLISFYEKMQSDKGSIPDRFSAQQFSDYHSELNMSSLELGDSALYFCASSSPTLADNEQFFGPGTRLTVL.

The chain combines TRBV5-6 with TRBJ1-1; TCRdb's D call, TRBD1, is unchecked because there is no DNA. The CDR3 runs to 16 residues. The germline V gene encodes CDR1 SGHDT and CDR2 YYEEEE. CDR3 amino acids: CASSLVRGPPNTEAFF.